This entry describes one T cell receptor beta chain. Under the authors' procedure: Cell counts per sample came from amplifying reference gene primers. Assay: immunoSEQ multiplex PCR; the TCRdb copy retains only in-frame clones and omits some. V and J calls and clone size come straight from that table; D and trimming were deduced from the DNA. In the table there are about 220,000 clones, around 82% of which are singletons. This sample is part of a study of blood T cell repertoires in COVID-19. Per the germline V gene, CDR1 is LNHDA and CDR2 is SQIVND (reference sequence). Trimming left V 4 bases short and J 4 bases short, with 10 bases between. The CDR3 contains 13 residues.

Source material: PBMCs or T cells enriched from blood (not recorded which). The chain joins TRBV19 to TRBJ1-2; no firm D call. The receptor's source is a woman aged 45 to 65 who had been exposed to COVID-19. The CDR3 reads CASSSSSGYGYTF. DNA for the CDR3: TGTGCCAGTAGTAGCAGCTCAGGCTATGGCTACACCTTC.